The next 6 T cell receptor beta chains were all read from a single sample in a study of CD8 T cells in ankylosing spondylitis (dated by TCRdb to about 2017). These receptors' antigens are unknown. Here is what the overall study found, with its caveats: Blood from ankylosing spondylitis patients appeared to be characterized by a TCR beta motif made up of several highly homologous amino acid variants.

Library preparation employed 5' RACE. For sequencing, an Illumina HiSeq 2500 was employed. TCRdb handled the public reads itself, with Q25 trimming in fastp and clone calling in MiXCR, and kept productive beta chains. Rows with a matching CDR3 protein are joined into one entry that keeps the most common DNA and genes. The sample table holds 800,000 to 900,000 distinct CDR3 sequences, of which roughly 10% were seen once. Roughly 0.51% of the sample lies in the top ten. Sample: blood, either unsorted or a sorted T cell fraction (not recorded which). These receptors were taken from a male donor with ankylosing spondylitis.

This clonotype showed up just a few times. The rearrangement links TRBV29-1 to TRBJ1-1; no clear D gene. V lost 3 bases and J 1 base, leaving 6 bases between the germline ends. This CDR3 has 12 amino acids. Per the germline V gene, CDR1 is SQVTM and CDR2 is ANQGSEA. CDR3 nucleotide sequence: TGCAGCGTTGAGAGTCAGAACACTGAAGCTTTCTTT. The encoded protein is CSVESQNTEAFF. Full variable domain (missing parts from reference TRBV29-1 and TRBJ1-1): SAVISQKPSRDICQRGTSLTIQCQVDSQVTMMFWYRQQPGQSLTLIATANQGSEATYESGFVIDKFPISRPNLTFSTLTVSNMSPEDSSIYLCSVESQNTEAFFGQGTRLTVV.

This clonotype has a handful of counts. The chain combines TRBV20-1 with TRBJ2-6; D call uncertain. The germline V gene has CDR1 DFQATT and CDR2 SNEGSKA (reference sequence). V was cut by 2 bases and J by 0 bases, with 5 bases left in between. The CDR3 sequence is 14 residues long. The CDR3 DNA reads TGCAGTGCTAGACAGAGCTCTGGGGCCAACGTCCTGACTTTC. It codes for CSARQSSGANVLTF.

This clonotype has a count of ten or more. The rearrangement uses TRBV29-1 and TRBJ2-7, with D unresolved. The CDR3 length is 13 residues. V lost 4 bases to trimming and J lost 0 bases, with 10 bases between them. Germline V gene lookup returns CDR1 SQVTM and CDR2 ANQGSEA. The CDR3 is CSVGFGDSYEQYF. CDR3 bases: TGCAGCGTTGGGTTTGGGGACTCCTACGAGCAGTACTTC.

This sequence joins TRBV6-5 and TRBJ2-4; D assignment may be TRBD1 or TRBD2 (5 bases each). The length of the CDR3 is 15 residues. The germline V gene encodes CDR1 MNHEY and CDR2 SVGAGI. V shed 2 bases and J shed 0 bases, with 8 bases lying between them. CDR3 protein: CASSYGGVAKNIQYF. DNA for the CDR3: TGTGCCAGCAGTTACGGGGGAGTAGCCAAAAACATTCAGTACTTC.

CDR3 sequence (DNA): TGTGCCATCAGTGATGATAATAGAGCGGGGGGGCGCACCGGGGAGCTGTTTTTT. Amino acid sequence: CAISDDNRAGGRTGELFF. The chain uses TRBV10-3 and TRBJ2-2; 10 bases are shared with TRBD2. From germline, CDR1 is ENHRY and CDR2 SYGVKD. V gave up 3 bases and J gave up 4 bases; unmatched junction bases: 11. CDR3 length: 18 amino acids.

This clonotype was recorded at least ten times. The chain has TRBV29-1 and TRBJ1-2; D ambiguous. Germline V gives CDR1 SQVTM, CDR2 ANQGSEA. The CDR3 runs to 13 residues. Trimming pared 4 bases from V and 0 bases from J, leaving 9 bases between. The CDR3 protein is CSVGIGPNYGYTF. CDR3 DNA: TGCAGCGTTGGTATAGGTCCTAACTATGGCTACACCTTC.